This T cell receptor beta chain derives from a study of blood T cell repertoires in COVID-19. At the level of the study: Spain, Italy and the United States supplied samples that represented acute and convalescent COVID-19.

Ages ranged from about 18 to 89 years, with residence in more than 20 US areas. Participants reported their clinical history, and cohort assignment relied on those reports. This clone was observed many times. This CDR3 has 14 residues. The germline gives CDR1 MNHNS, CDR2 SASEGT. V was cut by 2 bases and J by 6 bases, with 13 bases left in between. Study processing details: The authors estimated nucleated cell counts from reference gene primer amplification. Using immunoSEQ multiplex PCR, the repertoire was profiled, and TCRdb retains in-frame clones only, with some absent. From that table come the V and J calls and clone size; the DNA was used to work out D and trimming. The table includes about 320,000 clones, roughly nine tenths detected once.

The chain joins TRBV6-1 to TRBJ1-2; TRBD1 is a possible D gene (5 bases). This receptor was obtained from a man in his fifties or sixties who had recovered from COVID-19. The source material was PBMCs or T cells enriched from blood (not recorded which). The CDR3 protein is CASSESGGGDGYTF. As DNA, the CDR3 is TGTGCCAGCAGTGAAAGCGGGGGAGGAGATGGCTACACCTTC.